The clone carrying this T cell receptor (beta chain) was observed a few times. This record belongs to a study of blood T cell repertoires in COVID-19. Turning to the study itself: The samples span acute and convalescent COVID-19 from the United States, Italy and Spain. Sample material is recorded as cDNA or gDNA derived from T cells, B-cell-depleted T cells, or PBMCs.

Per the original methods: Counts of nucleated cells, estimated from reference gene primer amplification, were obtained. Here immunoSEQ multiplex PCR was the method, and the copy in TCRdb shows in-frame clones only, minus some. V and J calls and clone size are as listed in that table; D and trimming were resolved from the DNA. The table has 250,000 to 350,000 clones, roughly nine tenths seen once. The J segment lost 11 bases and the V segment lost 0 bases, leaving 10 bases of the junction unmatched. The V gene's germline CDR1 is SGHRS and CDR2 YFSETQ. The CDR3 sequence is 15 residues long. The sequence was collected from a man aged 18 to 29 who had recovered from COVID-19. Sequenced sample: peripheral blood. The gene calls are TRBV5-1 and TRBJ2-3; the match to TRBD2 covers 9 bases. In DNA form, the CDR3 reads TGCGCCAGCAGCTTGGGTAGTAGCGGGGGCCCGAAGCAGTATTTT. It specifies CASSLGSSGGPKQYF.